These 18 T cell receptor beta chains share one sample of origin, sequenced in a study of cytomegalovirus exposure and HLA in healthy donors (dated by TCRdb to 2015 to 2018). The library was produced with the immunoSEQ multiplex PCR assay. For the multiplex PCR, a mixture combining 60 forward primers for TCR Vbeta segments and 13 reverse primers for TCR Jbeta segments was used. In TCRdb, the immuneACCESS table is reduced to in-frame sequences with V and J assigned. These tables do not hold every clone; where another copy was compared, an unresolved V gene accounts for under half, and the others remain unexplained. This sample comprises fewer than 250,000 clones, around 86% of them detected only once. Together, the top ten hold 10% to 13% of the sample. The sequenced material came from PBMCs. These receptors were collected from a woman aged 45-65 years in good health and CMV-seropositive.

The chain recombines TRBV5-1 with TRBJ2-5; D remains ambiguous. From germline, CDR1 is SGHRS and CDR2 YFSETQ. This CDR3 is 15 amino acids long. V dropped 0 bases and J dropped 2 bases, with 11 bases sitting between them. In DNA form, the CDR3 reads TGCGCCAGCAGCTTGGGTCCTACGAGACAAGAGACCCAGTACTTC. Encoded protein: CASSLGPTRQETQYF.

This clone occurred a few times. The chain uses TRBV4-1 and TRBJ1-1, with 10 bases identical to TRBD1. Trimming at V came to 4 bases and at J to 4 bases, leaving 3 bases not matched to a gene. Germline-derived CDR1 and CDR2 are MGHRA and YSYEKL. The CDR3 has 14 amino acids. The CDR3 protein is CASSLRTGGTEAFF. In DNA form, the CDR3 reads TGCGCCAGCAGCCTACGGACAGGGGGCACTGAAGCTTTCTTT.

This chain links TRBV29-1 with TRBJ2-1; 13 bases fit TRBD2. This CDR3 is 16 amino acids long. The trim removed 3 bases at V and 7 bases at J, leaving 9 bases unmatched. Germline-derived CDR1 and CDR2 are SQVTM and ANQGSEA. The CDR3 sequence is CSVDRLLAGGRNEQFF. For the CDR3, the DNA is TGCAGCGTTGACAGACTACTAGCGGGGGGGCGGAATGAGCAGTTCTTC.

The chain joins TRBV28 to TRBJ2-3; 13 bases agree with TRBD2. Germline CDR1 is MDHEN and CDR2 is SYDVKM. There are 15 residues in the CDR3. V shed 7 bases and J 6 bases; nucleotides not matched to a gene: 7. CDR3 region: CASNTGTSGVDTQYF. The CDR3, as DNA: TGTGCCAGCAATACCGGGACTAGCGGGGTGGATACGCAGTATTTT.

The genes are TRBV4-3 and TRBJ2-1; TRBD2 is a possible D gene (6 bases). V was cut by 1 base and J by 2 bases, with 12 bases left in between. CDR1 and CDR2 from the germline V gene are LGHNA and YSLEER. This CDR3 comprises 16 residues. The DNA for the CDR3 is TGCGCCAGCAGCCAAGGGTGGCGGGGCACCTACAATGAGCAGTTCTTC. It yields the protein CASSQGWRGTYNEQFF.

This chain links TRBV4-3 with TRBJ2-1; 10 positions agree with TRBD2. This CDR3 has 16 residues. Per the germline V gene, CDR1 is LGHNA and CDR2 is YSLEER. Trimming at V came to 4 bases and at J to 7 bases, leaving 10 bases not matched to a gene. CDR3 in DNA: TGCGCCAGCAGCCTGGGGGAGCGGGGGGGCAGGAATGAGCAGTTCTTC. It encodes CASSLGERGGRNEQFF.

The V gene is TRBV6-5, the J gene TRBJ1-1; tentative D call: TRBD1 (5 bases). Trimming removed 6 bases from V and 3 bases from J, with 8 bases in between. The germline V gene has CDR1 MNHEY and CDR2 SVGAGI. The CDR3 covers 12 residues. CDR3 nucleotide sequence: TGTGCCAGCAGAAACAGGTACACTGAAGCTTTCTTT. This gives the protein CASRNRYTEAFF.

The chain couples TRBV5-8 to TRBJ2-7, with TRBD1 matching 10 bases. Germline CDR1 reads SGHTS; CDR2 reads YDEGEE. V gave up 6 bases and J gave up 3 bases; unmatched junction bases: 21. The CDR3 contains 19 residues. In nucleotides, the CDR3 is TGTGCCAGCATCCTTACCGTCCCGGGACAGGGGAGAAGGGTCTACGAGCAGTACTTC. This translates into CASILTVPGQGRRVYEQYF.

J is TRBJ1-1 and V is TRBV7-2; 7 positions match TRBD1. In germline, CDR1 is SGHTA, CDR2 FQGNSA. The CDR3 is 15 amino acids. V was pared by 7 bases and J by 3 bases, with 11 bases of the junction left unmatched. The DNA of the CDR3 is TGTGCCAGCACCCCATGGGGAGACAGGGACACTGAAGCTTTCTTT. Its protein is CASTPWGDRDTEAFF.

The chain links TRBV28 to TRBJ1-5; D is possibly TRBD1 (5 bases). The V and J ends lost 3 bases and 2 bases respectively, with 14 bases between them. This CDR3 has 16 residues. Germline V lookup: CDR1 MDHEN, CDR2 SYDVKM. CDR3 nucleotides: TGTGCCAGCAGTTTTGGGGCGGGATACGGCAATCAGCCCCAGCATTTT. Translating it yields CASSFGAGYGNQPQHF.

Remarks on this clone: This CDR3 is also generated by other DNA sequences in the sample. The chain uses TRBV6-1 and TRBJ2-7; TRBD2 is a possible D gene (5 bases). V dropped 11 bases and J dropped 2 bases, with 16 bases sitting between them. The V gene's germline CDR1 is MNHNS and CDR2 SASEGT. The CDR3 extends over 13 amino acids. CDR3 amino acids: CAVPGVRTYEQYF. The CDR3 DNA reads TGTGCCGTACCCGGGGTGCGGACCTACGAGCAGTACTTC.

This clone was seen only a few times. This sequence joins TRBV12-2 and TRBJ2-7; the table gives TRBD1 as D, unverified against the DNA. TRBV12-2 is described as a pseudogene. The CDR3 contains 15 residues. The CDR3 loop reads CASRSDRDTSYEQYF. Written as DNA, the CDR3 is TGTGCAAGTCGCTCGGACCGGGACACCTCCTACGAGCAGTACTTC.

A single count supports this clone. The chain carries TRBV7-4 and TRBJ2-7; weak D call: TRBD2 (6 bases). Germline V gene lookup returns CDR1 SGHVT and CDR2 SQSDAQ. V shed 1 base and J shed 1 base, with 14 bases lying between them. The CDR3 runs 16 residues. The CDR3: CASSLVGRDFSYEQYF. The CDR3 nucleotides are TGTGCCAGCAGCTTAGTAGGCAGGGACTTTTCCTACGAGCAGTACTTC.

This sequence joins TRBV5-1 and TRBJ1-1; D gene unclear. The CDR3 loop spans 14 amino acids. Germline-derived CDR1 and CDR2 are SGHRS and YFSETQ. Trimming took 1 base from V and 0 from J, leaving 7 bases between them. CDR3: CASSLNTMNTEAFF. The CDR3 region has the DNA TGCGCCAGCAGCTTGAACACGATGAACACTGAAGCTTTCTTT.

In this sample, this clone turned up once. The chain uses TRBV4-2 and TRBJ2-1, with a tentative D call TRBD1 (5 bases). This CDR3 is built from 14 residues. Trimming removed 3 bases from V and 8 bases from J, with 14 bases in between. From germline, CDR1 is LGHNA and CDR2 YNFKEQ. CDR3 sequence reads: CASSHGNWGDEQFF. The CDR3 DNA follows: TGTGCCAGCAGCCATGGAAACTGGGGCGATGAGCAGTTCTTC.

This clone was detected a few times. The chain carries TRBV5-1 and TRBJ1-1, with D tentatively TRBD1 (5 bases). V lost 6 bases to trimming and J lost 5 bases, with 14 bases between them. The CDR3 has 13 amino acids. CDR1 is SGHRS, CDR2 YFSETQ, per germline. The CDR3 DNA is TGCGCCAGCACTGCGGGGGATGGAACTGAAGCTTTCTTT. Residues: CASTAGDGTEAFF.

The rearrangement uses TRBV6-6 and TRBJ2-1; D perhaps matches TRBD1 (5 bases). CDR3 length equals 15 residues. Trimming removed 4 bases at V and 7 bases at J, with 17 bases between. The germline gives CDR1 MNHNY, CDR2 SVGAGI (reference sequence). The CDR3 region has the DNA TGTGCCAGCAGTTTAGGTGGGGCAGTTCCTAATGAGCAGTTCTTC. This encodes CASSLGGAVPNEQFF.

The V gene is TRBV5-4, the J gene TRBJ2-3; the D is unclear. Trimming stripped 1 base from V and 1 base from J, with 10 bases between. This CDR3 contains 15 residues. Germline assignment: CDR1 SGHNT and CDR2 YYREEE (reference sequence). The CDR3: CASSLLAVGTDTQYF. The CDR3 DNA follows: TGTGCCAGCAGCTTGCTGGCGGTAGGCACAGATACGCAGTATTTT.